The rows below give T cell receptor beta chains drawn from one sample of a study of blood T cell repertoires in COVID-19. TCRdb's copy holds only in-frame clones and misses some; the assay was immunoSEQ multiplex PCR. The table shows 150,000 or so clones, with around 78% occurring only once. Sequencing was carried out using peripheral blood. The origin of the receptors is a woman of 80 years or more with active or convalescent COVID-19. The conserved cysteine and the conserved F or W are not part of the CDR3 here. A D gene is named only where the DNA matches it firmly.

TRBV10-3	-	TRBJ2-5	AISELYGETQY
TRBV13	-	TRBJ2-7	ASSRTHGLEQY
TRBV11-2	TRBD1	TRBJ1-2	ASSLDQDRNYGYT
TRBV2	TRBD1	TRBJ1-6	ASSERRGNSPLH
TRBV6-5	TRBD2	TRBJ2-1	ASSLLAGGFNEQF
TRBV5-1	-	TRBJ1-1	ASSLASMTPPGTEAF
TRBV5-1	-	TRBJ1-1	ASSLFGGSDTEAF
TRBV30	-	TRBJ1-3	AWSSITGNTIY
TRBV9	-	TRBJ2-2	ASSVAPTGELF
TRBV6-5	-	TRBJ1-2	ASSYVRAGANYGYT
TRBV18	TRBD1	TRBJ1-3	ASSFGPGGSGNTIY
TRBV2	TRBD2	TRBJ2-7	AIETSGGSYEQY
TRBV28	-	TRBJ1-1	ASSLGQMNTEAF
TRBV6-1	TRBD2	TRBJ2-7	ASSARSASGGLDEQY
TRBV5-1	-	TRBJ2-7	ASRHTTGEQY
TRBV6-1	-	TRBJ1-1	ASSESGNTEAF
TRBV7-8	TRBD2	TRBJ2-7	ASSLAVPSGVWEQY
TRBV11-2	TRBD1	TRBJ2-1	ASSLEGGYHNEQF
TRBV13	-	TRBJ1-1	ANTKHLGTEAF
TRBV4-1	-	TRBJ2-1	ASSQDRTYNEQF
TRBV18	TRBD1	TRBJ2-3	ASSPGTGGTDTQY
TRBV2	TRBD2	TRBJ2-1	ASRGTSREQF
TRBV7-8	-	TRBJ1-2	ASSRGQSDFYGYT
TRBV6-5	-	TRBJ1-1	ASIRLGSRFTEAF
TRBV30	TRBD1	TRBJ1-1	AWSPTLRNRGTNTEAF
TRBV7-9	TRBD2	TRBJ2-3	ASSLGASGSRTDTQY
TRBV3-1/TRBV3-2	-	TRBJ1-1	ASSQETSQGSTEAF
TRBV18	-	TRBJ1-3	ASSPQDSGNTIY
TRBV24-1	-	TRBJ2-1	ATRGGTYNEQF
TRBV18	TRBD1	TRBJ1-1	ASSPPRTGNRNTEAF
TRBV19	-	TRBJ1-5	ASSISVQPQH
TRBV18	TRBD1	TRBJ1-5	ASSPSTGGGQPQH
TRBV7-9	-	TRBJ2-7	ASSTTYEQY
TRBV6-2/TRBV6-3	TRBD1	TRBJ2-2	ASSYSGTGVTGELF
TRBV14	TRBD1	TRBJ1-5	ASSQDYAGTAGASNQPQH
TRBV25-1	TRBD1	TRBJ1-1	ASSHRDRGRIPEAF
TRBV28	TRBD1	TRBJ1-5	ASSSDRVYNQPQH
TRBV6-5	-	TRBJ1-4	ASSYWVDGANEKLF
TRBV11-1	-	TRBJ1-6	ASSSSGRTDSPLH
TRBV28	TRBD1	TRBJ2-5	ASSGGQGAETQY
TRBV2	TRBD1	TRBJ2-1	ASSPLGQVGNEQF
TRBV5-1	-	TRBJ1-1	ASRPVRGTTEAF